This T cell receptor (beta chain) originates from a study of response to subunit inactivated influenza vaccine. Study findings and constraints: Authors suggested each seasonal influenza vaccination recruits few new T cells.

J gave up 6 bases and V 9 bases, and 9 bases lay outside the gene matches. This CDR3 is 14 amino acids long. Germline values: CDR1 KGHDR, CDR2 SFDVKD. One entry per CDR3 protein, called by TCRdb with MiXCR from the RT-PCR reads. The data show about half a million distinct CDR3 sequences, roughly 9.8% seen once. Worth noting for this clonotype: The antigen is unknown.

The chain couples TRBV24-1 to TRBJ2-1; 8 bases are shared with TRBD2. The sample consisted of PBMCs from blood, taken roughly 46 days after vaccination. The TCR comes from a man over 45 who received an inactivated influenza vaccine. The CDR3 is CATSRAGAGNEQFF. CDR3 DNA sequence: TGTGCCACCTCCCGAGCGGGAGCGGGCAATGAGCAGTTCTTC.